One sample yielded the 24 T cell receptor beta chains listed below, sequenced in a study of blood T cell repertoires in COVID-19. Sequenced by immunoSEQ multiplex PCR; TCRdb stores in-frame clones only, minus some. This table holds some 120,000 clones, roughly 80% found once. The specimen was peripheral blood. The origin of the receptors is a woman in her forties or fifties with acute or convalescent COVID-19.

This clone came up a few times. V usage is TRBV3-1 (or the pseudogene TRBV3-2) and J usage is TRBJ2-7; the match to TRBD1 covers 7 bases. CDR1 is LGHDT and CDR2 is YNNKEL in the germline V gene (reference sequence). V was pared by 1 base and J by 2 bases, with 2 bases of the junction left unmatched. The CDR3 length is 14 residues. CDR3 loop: CASSQGQGPYEQYF. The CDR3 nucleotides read TGTGCCAGCAGCCAAGGACAGGGACCCTACGAGCAGTACTTC.

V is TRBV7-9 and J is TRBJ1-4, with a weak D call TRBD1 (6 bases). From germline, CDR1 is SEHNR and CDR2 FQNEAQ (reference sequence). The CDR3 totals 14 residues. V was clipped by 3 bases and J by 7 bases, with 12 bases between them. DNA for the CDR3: TGTGCCAGCAGCTTGAAGGGAGGGGGTGAAAAACTGTTTTTT. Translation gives CASSLKGGGEKLFF.

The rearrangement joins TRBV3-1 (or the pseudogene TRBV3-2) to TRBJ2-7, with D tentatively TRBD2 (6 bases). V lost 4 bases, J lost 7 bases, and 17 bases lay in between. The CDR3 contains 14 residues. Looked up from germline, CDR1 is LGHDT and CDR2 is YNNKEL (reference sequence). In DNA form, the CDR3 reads TGTGCCAGCAGCCCAAGACTAGGATCGGGGGAGCAGTACTTC. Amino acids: CASSPRLGSGEQYF.

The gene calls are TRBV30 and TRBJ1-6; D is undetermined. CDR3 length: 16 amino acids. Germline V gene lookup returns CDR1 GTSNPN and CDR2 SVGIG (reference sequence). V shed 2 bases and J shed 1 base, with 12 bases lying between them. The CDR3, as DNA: TGTGCCTGGAGTCGGCAGGCTCTATCCTATAATTCACCCCTCCACTTT. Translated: CAWSRQALSYNSPLHF.

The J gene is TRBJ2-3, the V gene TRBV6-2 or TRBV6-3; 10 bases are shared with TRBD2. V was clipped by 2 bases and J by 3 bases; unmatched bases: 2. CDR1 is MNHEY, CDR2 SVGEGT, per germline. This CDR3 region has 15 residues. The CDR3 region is CASSYLGLATDTQYF. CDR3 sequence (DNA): TGTGCCAGCAGTTACCTGGGACTAGCGACAGATACGCAGTATTTT.

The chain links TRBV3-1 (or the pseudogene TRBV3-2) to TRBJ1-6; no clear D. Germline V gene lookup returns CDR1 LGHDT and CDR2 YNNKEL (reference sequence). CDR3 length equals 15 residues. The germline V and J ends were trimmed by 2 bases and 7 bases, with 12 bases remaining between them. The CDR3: CASSQMVGSNSPLHF. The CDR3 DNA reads TGTGCCAGCAGCCAAATGGTGGGCTCAAATTCACCCCTCCACTTT.

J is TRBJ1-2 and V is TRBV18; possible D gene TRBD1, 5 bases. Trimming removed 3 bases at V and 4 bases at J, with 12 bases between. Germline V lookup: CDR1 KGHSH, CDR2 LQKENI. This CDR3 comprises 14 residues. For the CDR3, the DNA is TGTGCCAGCTCACCCGAGAGGGGACTCTATGGCTACACCTTC. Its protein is CASSPERGLYGYTF.

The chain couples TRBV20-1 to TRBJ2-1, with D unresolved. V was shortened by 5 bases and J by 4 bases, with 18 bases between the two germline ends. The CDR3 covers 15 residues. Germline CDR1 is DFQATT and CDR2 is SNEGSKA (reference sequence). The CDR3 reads CSACDTQARYNEQFF. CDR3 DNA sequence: TGCAGTGCTTGTGACACCCAAGCTCGATACAATGAGCAGTTCTTC.

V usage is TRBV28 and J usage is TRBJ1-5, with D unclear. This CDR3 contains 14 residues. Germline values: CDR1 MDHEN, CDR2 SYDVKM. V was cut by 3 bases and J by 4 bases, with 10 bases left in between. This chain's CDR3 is CASSFWQNNQPQHF. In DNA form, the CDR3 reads TGTGCCAGCAGTTTTTGGCAGAATAATCAGCCCCAGCATTTT.

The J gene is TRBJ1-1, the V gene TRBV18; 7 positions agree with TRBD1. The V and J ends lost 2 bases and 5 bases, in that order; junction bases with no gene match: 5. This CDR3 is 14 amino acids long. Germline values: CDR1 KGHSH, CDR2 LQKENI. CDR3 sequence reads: CASSPGQDGTEAFF. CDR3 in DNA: TGTGCCAGCTCACCAGGACAGGATGGGACTGAAGCTTTCTTT. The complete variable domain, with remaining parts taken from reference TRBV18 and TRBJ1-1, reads NAGVMQNPRHLVRRRGQEARLRCSPMKGHSHVYWYRQLPEEGLKFMVYLQKENIIDESGMPKERFSAEFPKEGPSILRIQQVVRGDSAAYFCASSPGQDGTEAFFGQGTRLTVV.

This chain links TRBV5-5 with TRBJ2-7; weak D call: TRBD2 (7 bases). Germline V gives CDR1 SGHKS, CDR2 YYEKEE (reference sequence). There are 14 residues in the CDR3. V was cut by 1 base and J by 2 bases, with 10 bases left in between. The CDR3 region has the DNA TGTGCCAGCAGCTTGAGGGAGGGGGCCTACGAGCAGTACTTC. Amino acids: CASSLREGAYEQYF.

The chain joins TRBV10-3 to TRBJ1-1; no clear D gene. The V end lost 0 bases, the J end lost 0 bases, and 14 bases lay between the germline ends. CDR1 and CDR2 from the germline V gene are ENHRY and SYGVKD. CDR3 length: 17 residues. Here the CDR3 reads CAISESVGSSVNTEAFF. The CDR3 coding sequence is TGTGCCATCAGTGAGTCGGTTGGTAGCAGCGTGAACACTGAAGCTTTCTTT.

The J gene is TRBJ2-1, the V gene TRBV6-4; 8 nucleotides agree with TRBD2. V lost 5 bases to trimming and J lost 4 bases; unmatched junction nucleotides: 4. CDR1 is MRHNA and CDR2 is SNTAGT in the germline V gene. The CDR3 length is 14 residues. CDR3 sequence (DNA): TGTGCCAGCAGTCCGGGACTAGAGTACAATGAGCAGTTCTTC. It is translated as CASSPGLEYNEQFF.

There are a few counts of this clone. The DNA for the CDR3 is TGCGCCAGCAGCTTGGGGCGGGCAGCCACTAACTATGGCTACACCTTC. It is translated as CASSLGRAATNYGYTF. The rearrangement links TRBV5-1 to TRBJ1-2; D gene unclear. Germline V lookup: CDR1 SGHRS, CDR2 YFSETQ. With 0 bases removed from V and 0 bases from J, the gap between germline ends came to 12 bases. The CDR3 runs to 16 residues.

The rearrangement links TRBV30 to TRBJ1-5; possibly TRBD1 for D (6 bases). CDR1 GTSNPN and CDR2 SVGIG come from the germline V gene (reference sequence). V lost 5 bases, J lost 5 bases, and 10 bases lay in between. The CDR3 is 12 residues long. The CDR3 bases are TGTGCCTGGGCAGGGGTGGATCAGCCCCAGCATTTT. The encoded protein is CAWAGVDQPQHF.

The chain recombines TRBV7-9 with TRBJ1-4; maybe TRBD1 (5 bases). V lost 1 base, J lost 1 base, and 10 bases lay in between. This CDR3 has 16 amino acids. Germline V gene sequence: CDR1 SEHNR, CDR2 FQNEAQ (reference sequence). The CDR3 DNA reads TGTGCCAGCAGCTTAGGACAGACGATAACTAATGAAAAACTGTTTTTT. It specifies CASSLGQTITNEKLFF.

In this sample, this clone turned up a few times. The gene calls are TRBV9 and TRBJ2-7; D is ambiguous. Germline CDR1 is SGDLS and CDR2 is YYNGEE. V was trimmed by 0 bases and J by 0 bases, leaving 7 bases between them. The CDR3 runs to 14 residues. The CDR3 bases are TGTGCCAGCAGCGTAGCGTCGAGCTCCTACGAGCAGTACTTC. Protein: CASSVASSSYEQYF.

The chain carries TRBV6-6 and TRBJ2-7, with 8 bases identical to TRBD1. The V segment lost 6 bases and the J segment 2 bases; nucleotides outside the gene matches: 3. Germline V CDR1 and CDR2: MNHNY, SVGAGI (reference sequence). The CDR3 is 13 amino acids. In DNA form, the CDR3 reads TGTGCCAGCAGCTCGACAGGGGCCTACGAGCAGTACTTC. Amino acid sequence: CASSSTGAYEQYF.

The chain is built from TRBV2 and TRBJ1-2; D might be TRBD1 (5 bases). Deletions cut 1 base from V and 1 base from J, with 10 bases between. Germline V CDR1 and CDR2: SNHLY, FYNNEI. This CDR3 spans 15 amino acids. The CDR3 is CASSEGRGLNYGYTF. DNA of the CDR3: TGTGCCAGCAGTGAAGGGAGGGGTCTTAACTATGGCTACACCTTC. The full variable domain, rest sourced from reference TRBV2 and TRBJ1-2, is EPEVTQTPSHQVTQMGQEVILRCVPISNHLYFYWYRQILGQKVEFLVSFYNNEISEKSEIFDDQFSVERPDGSNFTLKIRSTKLEDSAMYFCASSEGRGLNYGYTFGSGTRLTVV.

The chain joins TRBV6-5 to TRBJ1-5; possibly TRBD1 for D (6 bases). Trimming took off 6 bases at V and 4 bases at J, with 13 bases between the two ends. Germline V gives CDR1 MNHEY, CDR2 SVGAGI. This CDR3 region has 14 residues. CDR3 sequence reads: CASRDGQGNQPQHF. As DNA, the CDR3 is TGTGCCAGCAGGGACGGGCAGGGGAATCAGCCCCAGCATTTT.

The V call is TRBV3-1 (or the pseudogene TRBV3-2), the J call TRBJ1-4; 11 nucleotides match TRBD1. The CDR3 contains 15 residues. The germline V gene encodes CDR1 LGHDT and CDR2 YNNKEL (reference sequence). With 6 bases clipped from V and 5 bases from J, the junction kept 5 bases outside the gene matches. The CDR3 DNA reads TGTGCCAGCAGGGGGACAGGGGGAAGAAATGAAAAACTGTTTTTT. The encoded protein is CASRGTGGRNEKLFF.

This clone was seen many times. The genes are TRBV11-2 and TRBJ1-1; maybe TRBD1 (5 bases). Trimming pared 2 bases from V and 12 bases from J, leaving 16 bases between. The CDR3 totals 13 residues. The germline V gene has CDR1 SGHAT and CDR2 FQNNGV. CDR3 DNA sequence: TGTGCCAGCAGCTTAATCTCGCAGGGCGAACCTTTCTTT. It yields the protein CASSLISQGEPFF.

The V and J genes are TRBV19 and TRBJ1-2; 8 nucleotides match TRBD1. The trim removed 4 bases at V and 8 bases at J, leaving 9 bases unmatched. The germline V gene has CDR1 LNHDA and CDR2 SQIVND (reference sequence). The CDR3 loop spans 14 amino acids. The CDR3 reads CASSKTGAREGYTF. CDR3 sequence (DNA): TGTGCCAGTAGTAAGACAGGGGCCCGTGAAGGCTACACCTTC.

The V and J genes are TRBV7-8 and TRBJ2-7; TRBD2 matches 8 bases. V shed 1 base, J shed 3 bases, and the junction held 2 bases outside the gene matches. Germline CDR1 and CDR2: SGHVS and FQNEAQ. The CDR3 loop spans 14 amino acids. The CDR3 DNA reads TGTGCCAGCAGCTTAGGAGGGACTAGCTACGAGCAGTACTTC. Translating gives CASSLGGTSYEQYF.